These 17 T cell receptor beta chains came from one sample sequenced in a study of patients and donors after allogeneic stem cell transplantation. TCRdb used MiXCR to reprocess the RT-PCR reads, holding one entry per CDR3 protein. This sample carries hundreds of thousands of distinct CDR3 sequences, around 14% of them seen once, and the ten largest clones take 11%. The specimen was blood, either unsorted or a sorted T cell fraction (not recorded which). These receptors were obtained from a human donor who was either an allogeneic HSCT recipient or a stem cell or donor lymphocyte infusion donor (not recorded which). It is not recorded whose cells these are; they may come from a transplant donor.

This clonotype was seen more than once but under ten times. DNA of the CDR3: TGTGCCAGCAGCCCTACCATGGGGGGAGCAACCGGGGAGCTGTTTTTT. Its protein is CASSPTMGGATGELFF. This chain connects TRBV3-1 to TRBJ2-2, with D perhaps matching TRBD2 (6 bases). V shed 4 bases and J shed 5 bases, with 17 bases lying between them. This CDR3 region has 16 residues. Per germline, CDR1 LGHDT and CDR2 YNNKEL (reference sequence). Full variable domain (outside the CDR3, taken from reference TRBV3-1 and TRBJ2-2): DTAVSQTPKYLVTQMGNDKSIKCEQNLGHDTMYWYKQDSKKFLKIMFSYNNKELIINETVPNRFSPKSPDKAHLNLHINSLELGDSAVYFCASSPTMGGATGELFFGEGSRLTVL.

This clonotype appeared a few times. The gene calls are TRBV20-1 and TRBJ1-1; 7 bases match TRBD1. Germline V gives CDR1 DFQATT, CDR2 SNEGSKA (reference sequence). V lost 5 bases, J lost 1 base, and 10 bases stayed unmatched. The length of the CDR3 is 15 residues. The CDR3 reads CSARGLTGRNTEAFF. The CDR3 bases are TGCAGTGCTCGTGGGTTGACAGGGAGGAACACTGAAGCTTTCTTT.

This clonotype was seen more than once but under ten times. DNA for the CDR3: TGTGCCAGCAGCTCGACAGGGCCCTATGGCTACACCTTC. This gives the protein CASSSTGPYGYTF. The V call is TRBV28, the J call TRBJ1-2, with 7 bases lining up with TRBD1. The length of the CDR3 is 13 residues. The germline CDR1 and CDR2 sequences are MDHEN and SYDVKM. The ends lost 6 bases at V and 4 bases at J; junction bases unmatched: 5.

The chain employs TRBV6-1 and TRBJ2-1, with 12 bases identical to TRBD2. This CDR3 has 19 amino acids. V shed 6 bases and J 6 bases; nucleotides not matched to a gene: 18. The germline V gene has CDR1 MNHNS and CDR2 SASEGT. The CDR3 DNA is TGTGCCAGCAGGTCAACCCCGACTAGCGGGAGAGCGTTGGGCAATGAGCAGTTCTTC. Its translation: CASRSTPTSGRALGNEQFF.

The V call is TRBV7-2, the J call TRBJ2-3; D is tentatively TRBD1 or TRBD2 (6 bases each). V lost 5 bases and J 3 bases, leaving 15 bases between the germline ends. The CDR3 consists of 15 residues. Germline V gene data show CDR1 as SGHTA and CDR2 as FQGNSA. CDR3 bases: TGTGCCAGCAGCCCCAGGGGCGGGAAAACAGATACGCAGTATTTT. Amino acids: CASSPRGGKTDTQYF.

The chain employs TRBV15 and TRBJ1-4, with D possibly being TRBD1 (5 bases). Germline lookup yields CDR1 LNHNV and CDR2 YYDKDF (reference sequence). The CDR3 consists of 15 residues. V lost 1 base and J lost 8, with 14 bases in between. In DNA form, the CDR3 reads TGTGCCACCAGCAGAGGAGTACGGGGGGGAGAAAAACTGTTTTTT. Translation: CATSRGVRGGEKLFF.

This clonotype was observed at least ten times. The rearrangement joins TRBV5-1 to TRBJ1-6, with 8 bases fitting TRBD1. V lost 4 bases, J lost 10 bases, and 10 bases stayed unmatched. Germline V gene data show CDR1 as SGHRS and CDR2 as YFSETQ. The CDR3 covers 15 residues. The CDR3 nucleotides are TGCGCCAGCAGCACGGAGACAGGGGAAAGGTCACCCCTCCACTTT. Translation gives CASSTETGERSPLHF.

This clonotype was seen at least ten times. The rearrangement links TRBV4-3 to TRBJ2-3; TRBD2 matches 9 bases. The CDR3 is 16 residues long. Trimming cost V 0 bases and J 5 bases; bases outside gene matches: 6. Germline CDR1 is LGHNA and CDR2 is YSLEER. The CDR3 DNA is TGCGCCAGCAGCCAAGATCGGGGCGGGGGGGTAGATACGCAGTATTTT. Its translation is CASSQDRGGGVDTQYF.

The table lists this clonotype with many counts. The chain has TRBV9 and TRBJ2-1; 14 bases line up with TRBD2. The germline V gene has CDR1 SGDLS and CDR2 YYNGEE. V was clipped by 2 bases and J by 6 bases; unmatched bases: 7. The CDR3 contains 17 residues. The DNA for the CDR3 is TGTGCCAGCAGCGTCCTCTCGGGACTAGCGGGAGCCAATGAGCAGTTCTTC. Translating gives CASSVLSGLAGANEQFF.

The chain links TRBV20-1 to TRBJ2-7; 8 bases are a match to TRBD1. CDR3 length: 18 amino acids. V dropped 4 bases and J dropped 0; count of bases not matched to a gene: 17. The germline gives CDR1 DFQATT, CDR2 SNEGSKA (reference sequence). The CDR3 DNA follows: TGCAGTGCTATAGGAACGGACAGGGTAAAAATCAGCTCCTACGAGCAGTACTTC. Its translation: CSAIGTDRVKISSYEQYF.

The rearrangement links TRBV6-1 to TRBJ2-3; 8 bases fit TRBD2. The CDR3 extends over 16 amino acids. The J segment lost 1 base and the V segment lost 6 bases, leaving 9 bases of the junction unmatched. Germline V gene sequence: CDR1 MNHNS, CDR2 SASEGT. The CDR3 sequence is CASSLGGSGGTDTQYF. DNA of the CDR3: TGTGCCAGCAGCCTCGGTGGTAGCGGGGGCACAGATACGCAGTATTTT.

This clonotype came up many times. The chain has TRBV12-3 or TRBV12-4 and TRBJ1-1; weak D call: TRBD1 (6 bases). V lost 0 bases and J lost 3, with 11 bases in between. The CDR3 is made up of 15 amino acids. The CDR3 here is CASSLAGGWDTEAFF. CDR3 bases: TGTGCCAGCAGTTTAGCGGGGGGCTGGGACACTGAAGCTTTCTTT.

In nucleotides, the CDR3 is TGTGCCATCAGTGACCAAAGACAGACTGAAGCTTTCTTT. Encoded protein: CAISDQRQTEAFF. The rearrangement uses TRBV10-3 and TRBJ1-1; D perhaps matches TRBD1 (5 bases). The V end was cut by 3 bases, the J end by 5 bases, with 10 bases between. CDR1 and CDR2 (germline): ENHRY, SYGVKD. The CDR3 extends over 13 amino acids.

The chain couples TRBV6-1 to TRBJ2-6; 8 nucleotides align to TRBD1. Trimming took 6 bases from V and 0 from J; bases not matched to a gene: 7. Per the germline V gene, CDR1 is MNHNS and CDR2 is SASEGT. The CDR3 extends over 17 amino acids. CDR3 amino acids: CASRTGTGFSGANVLTF. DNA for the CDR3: TGTGCCAGCAGGACCGGGACAGGCTTCTCTGGGGCCAACGTCCTGACTTTC.

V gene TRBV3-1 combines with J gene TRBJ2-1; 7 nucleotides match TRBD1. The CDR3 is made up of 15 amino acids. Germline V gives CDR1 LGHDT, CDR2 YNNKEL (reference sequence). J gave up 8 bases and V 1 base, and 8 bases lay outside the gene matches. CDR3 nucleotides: TGTGCCAGCAGCCAAGCTTCTACAGGGGTGGATGAGCAGTTCTTC. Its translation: CASSQASTGVDEQFF.

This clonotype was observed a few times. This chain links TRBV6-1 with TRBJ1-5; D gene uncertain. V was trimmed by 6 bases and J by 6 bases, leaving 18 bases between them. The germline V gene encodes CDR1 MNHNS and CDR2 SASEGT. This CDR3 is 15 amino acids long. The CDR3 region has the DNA TGTGCCAGCAGCTCTGGACGGCTAGTTGGTCAGCCCCAGCATTTT. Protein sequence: CASSSGRLVGQPQHF.

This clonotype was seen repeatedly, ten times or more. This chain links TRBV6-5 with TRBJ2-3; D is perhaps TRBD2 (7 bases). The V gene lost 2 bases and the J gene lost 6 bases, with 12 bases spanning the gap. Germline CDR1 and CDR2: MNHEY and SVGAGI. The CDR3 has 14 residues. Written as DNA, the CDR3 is TGTGCCAGCAGTTACGGGGGGGGGCCTGATACGCAGTATTTT. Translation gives CASSYGGGPDTQYF.